A selection of T cell receptor beta chains follows, all from one sample in a study of blood T cell repertoires in COVID-19. Using immunoSEQ multiplex PCR, the repertoire was profiled, and TCRdb retains in-frame clones only, with some absent. The sample lists a few hundred thousand clones; 87% were seen once. Material for sequencing was peripheral blood. The receptors come from a woman in her forties or fifties who had recovered from COVID-19. Both conserved end residues are part of each CDR3. Fields, in order: V gene, D gene, CDR3 length, J gene, clone size, CDR3 protein, CDR3 DNA. A D gene is named only where the DNA matches it firmly. The size entry is marked missing in some rows and otherwise reads once, few, many or a size class.

v_call: TRBV7-2
d_call: .
cdr3_length: 13
j_call: TRBJ1-2
clone_size: .
cdr3_aa: CASSLGALAFYTF
cdr3_nt: TGTGCCAGCAGCTTAGGGGCACTAGCCTTCTACACCTTC

v_call: TRBV7-2
d_call: TRBD2
cdr3_length: 17
j_call: TRBJ2-7
clone_size: few
cdr3_aa: CASSPWRGGAGFPEQYF
cdr3_nt: TGTGCCAGCAGCCCATGGCGCGGGGGGGCCGGTTTTCCCGAGCAGTACTTC

v_call: TRBV7-7
d_call: TRBD1
cdr3_length: 13
j_call: TRBJ1-1
clone_size: .
cdr3_aa: CASSLDRSTEAFF
cdr3_nt: TGTGCTAGCAGCCTGGACAGGAGCACTGAAGCTTTCTTT

v_call: TRBV27
d_call: .
cdr3_length: 17
j_call: TRBJ2-7
clone_size: many
cdr3_aa: CASSSTAGNITSYEQYF
cdr3_nt: TGTGCCAGCAGTTCGACCGCAGGGAACATAACCTCCTACGAGCAGTACTTC

v_call: TRBV7-3
d_call: TRBD1
cdr3_length: 15
j_call: TRBJ1-2
clone_size: .
cdr3_aa: CASSRRQGAPYGYTF
cdr3_nt: TGTGCCAGCAGCCGCCGACAGGGGGCCCCCTATGGCTACACCTTC

v_call: TRBV27
d_call: TRBD2
cdr3_length: 17
j_call: TRBJ2-1
clone_size: once
cdr3_aa: CASSGGLGRSSYNEQFF
cdr3_nt: TGTGCCAGCAGTGGCGGACTAGGAAGGAGCTCCTACAATGAGCAGTTCTTC

v_call: TRBV15
d_call: TRBD2
cdr3_length: 19
j_call: TRBJ2-5
clone_size: once
cdr3_aa: CATSKDSGLAGSWQETQYF
cdr3_nt: TGTGCCACCAGCAAGGACAGCGGACTAGCGGGAAGTTGGCAAGAGACCCAGTACTTC

v_call: TRBV5-1
d_call: .
cdr3_length: 15
j_call: TRBJ1-1
clone_size: .
cdr3_aa: CASSLVAAGNTEAFF
cdr3_nt: TGCGCCAGCAGCTTGGTGGCGGCGGGGAACACTGAAGCTTTCTTT

v_call: TRBV6-5
d_call: TRBD1
cdr3_length: 14
j_call: TRBJ2-1
clone_size: .
cdr3_aa: CASRGTGSYNEQFF
cdr3_nt: TGTGCCAGCAGAGGGACAGGGTCCTACAATGAGCAGTTCTTC

v_call: TRBV27
d_call: .
cdr3_length: 14
j_call: TRBJ1-5
clone_size: .
cdr3_aa: CASSPDSDNQPQHF
cdr3_nt: TGTGCCAGCAGTCCTGACAGTGACAATCAGCCCCAGCATTTT

v_call: TRBV4-3
d_call: .
cdr3_length: 15
j_call: TRBJ1-1
clone_size: .
cdr3_aa: CASSQKVRAGTEAFF
cdr3_nt: TGCGCCAGCAGCCAAAAGGTCAGAGCAGGAACTGAAGCTTTCTTT

v_call: TRBV9
d_call: .
cdr3_length: 15
j_call: TRBJ1-1
clone_size: .
cdr3_aa: CASSAAPTGNTEAFF
cdr3_nt: TGTGCCAGCAGCGCTGCTCCGACAGGGAACACTGAAGCTTTCTTT

v_call: TRBV27
d_call: TRBD1
cdr3_length: 18
j_call: TRBJ1-5
clone_size: once
cdr3_aa: CASSLAPTQGYSNQPQHF
cdr3_nt: TGTGCCAGCAGTTTAGCCCCAACACAGGGGTATAGCAATCAGCCCCAGCATTTT

v_call: TRBV11-2
d_call: TRBD1
cdr3_length: 13
j_call: TRBJ1-1
clone_size: once
cdr3_aa: CASSLTGHTEAFF
cdr3_nt: TGTGCCAGCAGCTTGACAGGGCATACTGAAGCTTTCTTT

v_call: TRBV4-3
d_call: TRBD2
cdr3_length: 17
j_call: TRBJ2-1
clone_size: .
cdr3_aa: CASSQEGRTSSYNEQFF
cdr3_nt: TGCGCCAGCAGCCAAGAAGGGAGGACTAGCTCCTACAATGAGCAGTTCTTC

v_call: TRBV28
d_call: TRBD1
cdr3_length: 16
j_call: TRBJ1-6
clone_size: .
cdr3_aa: CASSLFGAQGNSPLHF
cdr3_nt: TGTGCCAGCAGTTTATTTGGGGCACAGGGGAATTCACCCCTCCACTTT

v_call: TRBV28
d_call: .
cdr3_length: 15
j_call: TRBJ1-5
clone_size: .
cdr3_aa: CASNRGGGRTQPQHF
cdr3_nt: TGTGCCAGCAATCGAGGAGGAGGGCGGACTCAGCCCCAGCATTTT

v_call: TRBV4-2
d_call: TRBD2
cdr3_length: 13
j_call: TRBJ2-5
clone_size: .
cdr3_aa: CASSQGGGETQYF
cdr3_nt: TGTGCCAGCAGCCAGGGCGGGGGGGAGACCCAGTACTTC

v_call: TRBV2
d_call: TRBD1
cdr3_length: 14
j_call: TRBJ1-1
clone_size: .
cdr3_aa: CASIKGQGNTEAFF
cdr3_nt: TGTGCCAGCATTAAGGGACAGGGGAACACTGAAGCTTTCTTT

v_call: TRBV5-1
d_call: TRBD2
cdr3_length: 14
j_call: TRBJ2-1
clone_size: .
cdr3_aa: CASKIAGGYNEQFF
cdr3_nt: TGCGCCAGCAAGATAGCGGGAGGGTACAATGAGCAGTTCTTC

v_call: TRBV5-1
d_call: .
cdr3_length: 13
j_call: TRBJ1-1
clone_size: .
cdr3_aa: CASSWLSGTEAFF
cdr3_nt: TGCGCCAGCAGCTGGCTGTCGGGGACTGAAGCTTTCTTT

v_call: TRBV7-4
d_call: .
cdr3_length: 12
j_call: TRBJ1-1
clone_size: .
cdr3_aa: CASSAARTEAFF
cdr3_nt: TGTGCCAGCAGTGCGGCACGGACTGAAGCTTTCTTT

v_call: TRBV5-1
d_call: TRBD1
cdr3_length: 15
j_call: TRBJ2-7
clone_size: .
cdr3_aa: CASSLTGATTYEQYF
cdr3_nt: TGCGCCAGCAGCTTGACAGGGGCGACCACCTACGAGCAGTACTTC

v_call: TRBV7-2
d_call: TRBD2
cdr3_length: 14
j_call: TRBJ2-1
clone_size: .
cdr3_aa: CASSPGLAGNEQFF
cdr3_nt: TGTGCCAGCAGCCCGGGACTAGCGGGCAATGAGCAGTTCTTC

v_call: TRBV6-1
d_call: TRBD1
cdr3_length: 15
j_call: TRBJ1-2
clone_size: .
cdr3_aa: CASSDVGRGDDGYTF
cdr3_nt: TGTGCCAGCAGTGATGTGGGCAGGGGGGACGATGGCTACACCTTC

v_call: TRBV5-6
d_call: TRBD1
cdr3_length: 15
j_call: TRBJ1-2
clone_size: once
cdr3_aa: CASSPRQGVLYGYTF
cdr3_nt: TGTGCCAGCAGCCCGCGACAGGGAGTGCTCTATGGCTACACCTTC

v_call: TRBV5-1
d_call: .
cdr3_length: 14
j_call: TRBJ1-5
clone_size: .
cdr3_aa: CASSLAGSNQPQHF
cdr3_nt: TGCGCCAGCAGCTTGGCGGGAAGCAATCAGCCCCAGCATTTT

v_call: TRBV7-2
d_call: .
cdr3_length: 16
j_call: TRBJ2-7
clone_size: once
cdr3_aa: CASSVQVGGAGYEQYF
cdr3_nt: TGTGCCAGCAGCGTTCAGGTCGGTGGCGCGGGTTACGAGCAGTACTTC

v_call: TRBV10-1
d_call: TRBD2
cdr3_length: 14
j_call: TRBJ2-7
clone_size: .
cdr3_aa: CASSGVRSGRAEYF
cdr3_nt: TGCGCCAGCAGTGGAGTACGAAGCGGGAGGGCGGAGTACTTC

v_call: TRBV18
d_call: TRBD2
cdr3_length: 16
j_call: TRBJ2-4
clone_size: .
cdr3_aa: CASSPPSGSGPKIQYF
cdr3_nt: TGTGCCAGCTCACCGCCTAGCGGGAGCGGACCCAAAATTCAGTACTTC

v_call: TRBV7-2
d_call: TRBD1
cdr3_length: 15
j_call: TRBJ1-6
clone_size: .
cdr3_aa: CASSPRTGTNSPLHF
cdr3_nt: TGTGCCAGCAGCCCTCGGACAGGGACGAATTCACCCCTCCACTTT

v_call: TRBV4-3
d_call: .
cdr3_length: 14
j_call: TRBJ2-1
clone_size: few
cdr3_aa: CASSLTYRVNEQFF
cdr3_nt: TGCGCCAGCAGCCTAACCTACAGGGTCAATGAGCAGTTCTTC

v_call: TRBV30
d_call: .
cdr3_length: 15
j_call: TRBJ2-5
clone_size: .
cdr3_aa: CAWSVQAGRRETQYF
cdr3_nt: TGTGCCTGGAGTGTTCAGGCAGGGCGTAGGGAGACCCAGTACTTC

v_call: TRBV27
d_call: .
cdr3_length: 14
j_call: TRBJ1-3
clone_size: once
cdr3_aa: CASSYNAGGNTIYF
cdr3_nt: TGTGCCAGCAGTTATAATGCGGGAGGAAACACCATATATTTT

v_call: TRBV6-1
d_call: TRBD1
cdr3_length: 16
j_call: TRBJ1-5
clone_size: .
cdr3_aa: CASSGTGAGSNQPQHF
cdr3_nt: TGTGCCAGCAGTGGGACAGGGGCGGGAAGCAATCAGCCCCAGCATTTT

v_call: TRBV20-1
d_call: TRBD2
cdr3_length: 15
j_call: TRBJ2-2
clone_size: .
cdr3_aa: CSASGTSGTAGELFF
cdr3_nt: TGCAGTGCTAGTGGGACTAGCGGGACCGCCGGGGAGCTGTTTTTT

v_call: TRBV3-1/TRBV3-2
d_call: TRBD1
cdr3_length: 18
j_call: TRBJ2-1
clone_size: .
cdr3_aa: CASSQAPGTGGIYNEQFF
cdr3_nt: TGTGCCAGCAGCCAAGCCCCCGGGACAGGAGGGATCTACAATGAGCAGTTCTTC

v_call: TRBV5-1
d_call: TRBD2
cdr3_length: 16
j_call: TRBJ2-2
clone_size: .
cdr3_aa: CASSSAGGGGTGELFF
cdr3_nt: TGCGCCAGCAGCTCCGCGGGGGGTGGTGGCACCGGGGAGCTGTTTTTT

v_call: TRBV30
d_call: .
cdr3_length: 13
j_call: TRBJ1-4
clone_size: once
cdr3_aa: CAWSQGTNEKLFF
cdr3_nt: TGTGCCTGGAGCCAGGGGACTAATGAAAAACTGTTTTTT

v_call: TRBV27
d_call: TRBD1
cdr3_length: 16
j_call: TRBJ2-2
clone_size: .
cdr3_aa: CASSKTGTVNTGELFF
cdr3_nt: TGTGCCAGCAGTAAAACAGGGACAGTGAACACCGGGGAGCTGTTTTTT

v_call: TRBV4-3
d_call: TRBD2
cdr3_length: 18
j_call: TRBJ2-7
clone_size: .
cdr3_aa: CASSQDTPGLAGTYEQYF
cdr3_nt: TGCGCCAGCAGCCAAGATACCCCTGGACTAGCGGGTACCTACGAGCAGTACTTC